What follows is one TCR beta chain and its context. This record comes from a study of blood T cells in healthy people across ages. The CDR3 totals 12 residues. CDR1 MGHDK and CDR2 SYGVNS come from the germline V gene. V shed 3 bases and J shed 4 bases, with 6 bases lying between them. Researchers report isolating at least 7 million PBMCs per sample. The authors ran a second PCR of roughly 7 to 11 cycles using a sample-barcoded 5' primer and a J-beta primer mix. With 12 random nucleotides, a template-switch adaptor tagged each individual cDNA molecule. TCRdb re-called the 5' RACE reads through MiXCR, storing one row per CDR3 protein. Of 760,000 or so distinct CDR3 sequences detected, about 25% appear once; the ten largest clones hold more than 8.5%. The data also belong to a second study, concerning T cells of mothers and their children. That source reports: The sample comes from eight to ten healthy Caucasian donors: mothers and children. It was found that thymic selection shapes TCR recombination output similarly in related and unrelated pairs.

The sample comprised blood. This chain links TRBV25-1 with TRBJ1-2; possibly TRBD1 for D (6 bases). This TCR was recovered from a boy younger than 18 in good health. The CDR3 is CASSDRGYGYTF. The CDR3, as DNA: TGTGCCAGCAGTGACAGGGGCTATGGCTACACCTTC.